The text below deals with one T cell receptor (beta chain). A much bigger clone sits one base away, suggesting this may be a read error. The CDR3 totals 17 residues. Germline V gene sequence: CDR1 SGHNT, CDR2 YYREEE (reference sequence). MiXCR was run by TCRdb on the multiplex PCR reads, yielding one entry per CDR3 protein. The sample includes more than 50,000 distinct CDR3 sequences, 40% to 45% of them seen just once. The data stem from a study of breast tumors, draining lymph nodes, adjacent tissues. This chain links TRBV5-4 with TRBJ2-1; TRBD1 aligns across 8 bases. Material: breast tumor tissue. The sequence came from a female donor with breast cancer. Some clones in this sample may be carry-over from other donors' samples. CDR3 DNA sequence: TGTGCCAGCAGCCACGGGACAGGAACTGTTTCCTACAATGAGCAGTCCTTC. Protein sequence: CASSHGTGTVSYNEQSF.